Sequencing of this T cell receptor beta chain was carried out in a study of vaccination effects on CD4 cells after COVID-19. General study results and limits: Cross-reactivity with common cold coronaviruses was shown by only 1 of 255 vaccine-induced clones in healthy vaccinees.

Sequencing used immunoSEQ multiplex PCR; TCRdb keeps in-frame clones, though not all of them. The sample lists 45,000 or so clones; roughly two thirds were seen once. With respect to this clone: Its target is unknown.

Isolation of CD4+ T cells took place after approximately 10 days of culture. Two-dose vaccination with either BNT162b2 or mRNA-1273 was given to the participants. Half-medium exchanges with IL-2 medium took place on days 3 and 7. This clonotype was obtained from a human donor who received a COVID-19 vaccine. This specimen was CD4+ T cells from PBMCs cultured without peptide, taken after COVID-19 vaccination.

CDR3 amino acids: CASSRVGGGSYNEQFF. The DNA for the CDR3 is TGTGCCAGCAGCCGCGTAGGGGGGGGCTCCTACAATGAGCAGTTCTTC. The gene calls are TRBV5-4 and TRBJ2-1; weak D call: TRBD2 (7 bases). V lost 4 bases and J 0 bases, leaving 14 bases between the germline ends. Germline lookup yields CDR1 SGHNT and CDR2 YYREEE (reference sequence). This CDR3 has 16 residues.